This entry features one TCR beta chain sequence. Its antigen remains unidentified. With molecular barcodes, quantitative 5'-RACE was used to make the TCR beta libraries. TCRdb re-called the 5' RACE reads with MiXCR, one entry per CDR3 protein. The data hold 190,000 or so distinct CDR3 sequences, with roughly 12% observed a single time. This entry is derived from a study of CD8 T cells in ankylosing spondylitis. Regarding the study as a whole: Earlier authors reported some of these motif variants in reactive arthritis synovial fluid and blood. A CD8+ phenotype characterized the disease-linked clones, which were relatively rare in peripheral blood.

With 4 bases clipped from V and 5 bases from J, the junction kept 8 bases outside the gene matches. The CDR3 has 16 amino acids. Germline lookup yields CDR1 MNHNS and CDR2 SASEGT. The clonotype was recovered from a male donor with ankylosing spondylitis or in good health (not recorded which). The sequenced sample consisted of blood, either unsorted or a sorted T cell fraction (not recorded which). The genes are TRBV6-1 and TRBJ1-1; 12 bases agree with TRBD1. The chain's CDR3 is CASSGRDRGLRTEAFF. Written as DNA, the CDR3 is TGTGCCAGCAGTGGCCGGGACAGGGGGCTGAGGACTGAAGCTTTCTTT.